The rows below give T cell receptor beta chains drawn from one sample of a study of blood T cell repertoires in COVID-19. TCRdb keeps only in-frame clones here, not all; method: immunoSEQ multiplex PCR. The sample has about 150,000 clones, approximately 79% seen once. Sequenced sample: PBMCs or T cells enriched from blood (not recorded which). Receptor source: a man in his fifties or sixties who had recovered from COVID-19. CDR3s include the opening cysteine and the closing phenylalanine or tryptophan. A D gene is named only where the DNA matches it firmly. Not all rows give a size; the values are once, few, many and, for expanded clones, a class.

abundance: NA; j_gene: TRBJ2-2; len: 15; d_gene: TRBD1; v_gene: TRBV9; CDR3nt: TGTGCCAGCAGCGTAGCCCCAGGGGGAACCGGGGAGCTGTTTTTT; CDR3aa: CASSVAPGGTGELFF
abundance: NA; j_gene: TRBJ2-7; len: 16; d_gene: NA; v_gene: TRBV14; CDR3nt: TGTGCCAGCAGCCAAGATGGGTGGGGGCGTACCTACGAGCAGTACTTC; CDR3aa: CASSQDGWGRTYEQYF
abundance: NA; j_gene: TRBJ1-4; len: 14; d_gene: TRBD1; v_gene: TRBV7-2; CDR3nt: TGTGCCAGCAACTCCGGGACAGGGGGCGAAAAACTGTTTTTT; CDR3aa: CASNSGTGGEKLFF
abundance: once; j_gene: TRBJ1-2; len: 13; d_gene: NA; v_gene: TRBV6-5; CDR3nt: TGTGCCAGCAGTTACTCCCTTAACTATGGCTACACCTTC; CDR3aa: CASSYSLNYGYTF
abundance: NA; j_gene: TRBJ1-6; len: 13; d_gene: NA; v_gene: TRBV5-1; CDR3nt: TGCGCCAGCAGCTTGGGCGGTAATTCACCCCTCCACTTT; CDR3aa: CASSLGGNSPLHF
abundance: NA; j_gene: TRBJ1-5; len: 17; d_gene: NA; v_gene: TRBV27; CDR3nt: TGTGCCAGCAGTCCTCAAACGAGCAGGGGTGACAATCAGCCCCAGCATTTT; CDR3aa: CASSPQTSRGDNQPQHF
abundance: NA; j_gene: TRBJ2-7; len: 15; d_gene: TRBD1; v_gene: TRBV18; CDR3nt: TGTGCCAGCTCCCTAAGACAGGGGTCCACGAACGAGCAGTACTTC; CDR3aa: CASSLRQGSTNEQYF
abundance: NA; j_gene: TRBJ1-4; len: 15; d_gene: TRBD1; v_gene: TRBV2; CDR3nt: TGTGCCAGCAGCCCAACGACAGGGGGCAACGAAAAACTGTTTTTT; CDR3aa: CASSPTTGGNEKLFF
abundance: few; j_gene: TRBJ2-5; len: 15; d_gene: TRBD1; v_gene: TRBV12-5; CDR3nt: TGTGCTAGTGGTCCCCGACAGGGCCCTCGGGAGACCCAGTACTTC; CDR3aa: CASGPRQGPRETQYF
abundance: NA; j_gene: TRBJ1-1; len: 15; d_gene: NA; v_gene: TRBV18; CDR3nt: TGTGCCAGCTCACCGGACTTTTTTATGAACACTGAAGCTTTCTTT; CDR3aa: CASSPDFFMNTEAFF